One sample yielded the 8 T cell receptor beta chains listed below, sequenced in a study of cytomegalovirus exposure and HLA in healthy donors. The primer mix had 60 Vbeta and 13 Jbeta primers. Sequenced by immunoSEQ multiplex PCR; TCRdb stores in-frame clones only, minus some. The sample has around 76,000 clones; the top ten hold approximately 5%. Sequenced material: PBMCs. All receptors come from a middle-aged man in good health and CMV-seronegative.

The chain uses TRBV7-9 and TRBJ2-5; D remains unclear. Germline V gives CDR1 SEHNR, CDR2 FQNEAQ (reference sequence). The CDR3 extends over 12 amino acids. V was cut by 8 bases and J by 1 base, with 8 bases left in between. In DNA form, the CDR3 reads TGTGCCAGCGGCCCCCTCCAAGAGACCCAGTACTTC. This gives the protein CASGPLQETQYF.

Points on this clone: At one boundary the junction diverges from the germline segment, which might be a read error. This chain links TRBV28 with TRBJ2-4; a weak D match, TRBD1 (5 bases). The CDR3 runs 13 residues. Germline CDR1 and CDR2: MDHEN and SYDVKM. CDR3 protein: CASSEPIGASRDF. CDR3 DNA sequence: TGTGCCAGCAGCGAACCAATTGGGGCGAGCCGGGACTTC.

The chain uses TRBV6-6 and TRBJ1-5, with a weak D call TRBD1 (5 bases). Looked up from germline, CDR1 is MNHNY and CDR2 is SVGAGI (reference sequence). The CDR3 is 15 residues long. With 6 bases removed from V and 3 bases from J, the gap between germline ends came to 15 bases. The DNA for the CDR3 is TGTGCCAGCAGCCATATCGACAGTTACAATCAGCCCCAGCATTTT. Protein product: CASSHIDSYNQPQHF.

This chain links TRBV9 with TRBJ2-3; D gene uncertain. Per germline, CDR1 SGDLS and CDR2 YYNGEE. V lost 1 base to trimming and J lost 6 bases, with 9 bases between them. CDR3 length: 13 residues. CDR3 region: CASSVTVLDTQYF. The DNA of the CDR3 is TGTGCCAGCAGCGTAACAGTTTTGGATACGCAGTATTTT.

The chain joins TRBV27 to TRBJ1-3, with TRBD1 as a possible D gene (6 bases). From germline, CDR1 is MNHEY and CDR2 SMNVEV (reference sequence). V lost 5 bases and J lost 0, with 14 bases in between. This CDR3 has 16 amino acids. The CDR3 region is CASSRTGLYSGNTIYF. CDR3 bases: TGTGCCAGCAGTCGCACAGGGCTTTACTCTGGAAACACCATATATTTT.

The rearrangement joins TRBV9 to TRBJ2-2; 13 positions match TRBD2. Germline V gene lookup returns CDR1 SGDLS and CDR2 YYNGEE. The length of the CDR3 is 16 residues. The ends lost 5 bases at V and 7 bases at J; junction bases unmatched: 8. CDR3 residues: CASSRTSGSLYGELFF. In nucleotides, the CDR3 is TGTGCCAGCAGTCGGACTAGCGGGAGTCTTTACGGGGAGCTGTTTTTT.

This chain links TRBV6-1 with TRBJ2-4; D perhaps matches TRBD2 (6 bases). Germline V gene data show CDR1 as MNHNS and CDR2 as SASEGT. The CDR3 sequence is 15 residues long. V shed 8 bases and J shed 0 bases, with 14 bases lying between them. The CDR3 sequence: CASGWDSLAKNIQYF. The CDR3 region has the DNA TGTGCCAGCGGTTGGGACTCACTAGCCAAAAACATTCAGTACTTC.

J is TRBJ2-7 and V is TRBV6-1, with 8 bases identical to TRBD1. Germline V gene data show CDR1 as MNHNS and CDR2 as SASEGT. The CDR3 covers 14 residues. V shed 7 bases, J shed 6 bases, and the junction held 11 bases outside the gene matches. The CDR3 spells CASTGGAVGAEQYF. CDR3 nucleotides: TGTGCCAGCACAGGGGGCGCAGTTGGTGCCGAGCAGTACTTC.